The 8 T cell receptor beta chains given below trace back to one sample, sequenced in a study of cytomegalovirus exposure and HLA in healthy donors (dated by TCRdb to about 2017). Libraries came from the immunoSEQ multiplex PCR assay. TCRdb obtained this table from immuneACCESS and retained in-frame rearrangements with V and J assigned. These tables miss some clones; where compared with another copy, unresolved V genes account for less than half of the shortfall, and the remainder is unexplained. This sample lists approximately 150,000 clones; approximately 89% were detected once. The ten biggest clones cover 0.69% of the sample. Material for sequencing was PBMCs. These receptors were taken from a man aged 18 to 29 in good health and CMV-seronegative.

The CDR3: CASSFDQGADTQYF. CDR3 in DNA: TGTGCCAGCAGCTTCGATCAGGGGGCAGATACGCAGTATTTT. The chain links TRBV5-4 to TRBJ2-3; 7 bases fit TRBD1. With 2 bases clipped from V and 4 bases from J, the junction kept 4 bases outside the gene matches. This CDR3 contains 14 residues. The germline gives CDR1 SGHNT, CDR2 YYREEE (reference sequence).

This chain links TRBV7-3 with TRBJ2-2; maybe TRBD2 (6 bases). With 9 bases removed from V and 1 base from J, the gap between germline ends came to 18 bases. Per germline, CDR1 SGHTA and CDR2 FQGTGA. The CDR3 has 16 residues. The DNA for the CDR3 is TGTGCCAGTAGGAAAGGGAGTAGCGGGAACACCGGGGAGCTGTTTTTT. It translates to CASRKGSSGNTGELFF.

This clone was found a few times. This rearrangement joins TRBV2 to TRBJ2-7; maybe TRBD2 (5 bases). The CDR3 sequence is 12 residues long. Looked up from germline, CDR1 is SNHLY and CDR2 is FYNNEI. V was cut by 10 bases and J by 3 bases, with 13 bases left in between. The CDR3 coding sequence is TGTGCCACCGGAGGACGGCGCTACGAGCAGTACTTC. Translated, it gives CATGGRRYEQYF.

The genes are TRBV7-9 and TRBJ2-7; D not certain. Looked up from germline, CDR1 is SEHNR and CDR2 is FQNEAQ (reference sequence). Trimming removed 1 base at V and 2 bases at J, with 12 bases between. The CDR3 runs 15 residues. DNA for the CDR3: TGTGCCAGCAGCTTAGGGGCAGGAACCACCTACGAGCAGTACTTC. Translating gives CASSLGAGTTYEQYF.

About this clone itself: One end of the junction is discordant with germline, which a read error may explain. This chain links TRBV9 with TRBJ1-1; 8 nucleotides align to TRBD1. Germline V gives CDR1 SGDLS, CDR2 YYNGEE. The CDR3 contains 14 residues. CDR3 in amino acids: CASSGGQANSEAFF. Written as DNA, the CDR3 is TGTGCCAGCAGCGGGGGACAGGCGAACTCTGAAGCTTTCTTT.

The CDR3 DNA reads as TGTGCCATCACCCCGGGACAGGGGATTTTGTGCAATCAGCCCCAGCATTTT. The encoded protein is CAITPGQGILCNQPQHF. The genes are TRBV5-6 and TRBJ1-5; the match to TRBD1 covers 10 bases. CDR3 length: 17 residues. The junction had 14 bases not matched to a gene; V was cut back by 9 bases and J by 2 bases. CDR1 and CDR2 (germline): SGHDT, YYEEEE.

This chain joins TRBV2 and TRBJ2-1; no firm D call. The CDR3 spans 15 residues. The V gene's germline CDR1 is SNHLY and CDR2 FYNNEI. Trimming took off 7 bases at V and 3 bases at J, with 16 bases between the two ends. The chain's CDR3 is CASTLELTRYNEQFF. The CDR3 nucleotides read TGTGCCAGCACCCTGGAGTTAACCCGCTACAATGAGCAGTTCTTC.

This chain links TRBV25-1 with TRBJ2-5, with no clear D. The V gene lost 3 bases and the J gene lost 3 bases, with 23 bases spanning the gap. CDR3 length: 18 residues. CDR1 and CDR2 (germline): MGHDK, SYGVNS. CDR3 amino acids: CASSDPTRRPGKKETQYF. CDR3 coding DNA: TGTGCCAGCAGTGATCCCACCCGACGGCCAGGTAAGAAAGAGACCCAGTACTTC.